These 30 T cell receptor beta chains originate from one sample sequenced in a study of CD8+ T cells in alopecia areata. Extraction and reverse transcription of RNA yielded cDNA as the sequencing template. TCRdb keeps only in-frame clones here, not all; method: immunoSEQ multiplex PCR. The table lists about 64,000 clones, roughly 47% of them singletons. Source material: NKG2D-low CD8+ T cells sorted from blood. The receptors were sampled from a human donor with alopecia areata.

The sample holds many counts of this clone. The chain joins TRBV4-3 to TRBJ1-6; perhaps TRBD1 as D (6 bases). Germline values: CDR1 LGHNA, CDR2 YSLEER. The CDR3 runs 15 residues. Trimming cost V 3 bases and J 8 bases, with 14 bases left between them. In DNA form, the CDR3 reads TGCGCCAGCAGCCAGGAAGACAGGCCAGATTCACCCCTCCACTTT. Encoded protein: CASSQEDRPDSPLHF.

This clone was counted a few times. The V call is TRBV28, the J call TRBJ1-1, with D uncertain. CDR1 and CDR2 (germline): MDHEN, SYDVKM. CDR3 size: 11 residues. Between the trimmed V and J ends, which lost 1 base and 5 bases, there was a span of 2 bases. This CDR3 reads CASSLSTEAFF. CDR3 in DNA: TGTGCCAGCAGTTTATCTACTGAAGCTTTCTTT.

The chain has TRBV7-3 and TRBJ2-3; D is ambiguous. CDR1 and CDR2 (germline): SGHTA, FQGTGA. The V and J ends lost 3 bases and 1 base respectively, with 11 bases between them. This CDR3 spans 15 amino acids. CDR3 in amino acids: CASSFSGRGTDTQYF. In nucleotides, the CDR3 is TGTGCCAGCAGCTTCTCGGGCAGAGGCACAGATACGCAGTATTTT. Full variable domain (missing parts from reference TRBV7-3 and TRBJ2-3): GAGVSQTPSNKVTEKGKYVELRCDPISGHTALYWYRQSLGQGPEFLIYFQGTGAADDSGLPNDRFFAVRPEGSVSTLKIQRTERGDSAVYLCASSFSGRGTDTQYFGPGTRLTVL.

The V and J genes are TRBV9 and TRBJ2-7, with unresolved D. The V and J ends lost 3 bases and 2 bases respectively, with 12 bases between them. CDR1 and CDR2 (germline): SGDLS, YYNGEE. The CDR3 contains 14 residues. CDR3 sequence (DNA): TGTGCCAGCAGCGGAACCCCCGGACCCTACGAGCAGTACTTC. This sequence encodes CASSGTPGPYEQYF.

This clone was seen a handful of times. The CDR3 is CASGTTGPKNIQYF. CDR3 DNA: TGTGCCAGCGGGACGACAGGGCCCAAAAACATTCAGTACTTC. This chain connects TRBV7-9 to TRBJ2-4; TRBD1 agrees at 7 bases. The CDR3 has 14 amino acids. V shed 8 bases and J 2 bases; nucleotides not matched to a gene: 6. Germline CDR1 reads SEHNR; CDR2 reads FQNEAQ (reference sequence).

This clone came up a few times. The rearrangement joins TRBV28 to TRBJ1-4; D is ambiguous. Trimming shortened V by 8 bases and J by 8 bases, and 18 bases separated the two germline ends. Germline-derived CDR1 and CDR2 are MDHEN and SYDVKM. CDR3 length: 14 residues. CDR3 sequence (DNA): TGTGCCAGCTCCAGCCGGGAGGTGGGGGAAAAACTGTTTTTT. This encodes CASSSREVGEKLFF.

The chain employs TRBV6-6 and TRBJ1-1; possible D gene TRBD1, 6 bases. Germline lookup yields CDR1 MNHNY and CDR2 SVGAGI (reference sequence). This CDR3 comprises 14 residues. V dropped 6 bases and J dropped 6 bases, with 17 bases sitting between them. The CDR3 coding sequence is TGTGCCAGCAGCCCATCGGGGGGGGCAGCTGAAGCTTTCTTT. It translates to CASSPSGGAAEAFF.

This clone was seen a few times. The genes are TRBV16 and TRBJ1-2; D may be TRBD1 (5 bases). CDR3 length: 13 amino acids. Between the trimmed V and J ends, which lost 0 bases and 8 bases, there was a span of 10 bases. Germline V gene data show CDR1 as KGHSY and CDR2 as FQNENV. CDR3 loop: CASSQSGVEGYTF. In DNA, the CDR3 is TGTGCCAGCAGCCAATCGGGGGTAGAGGGCTACACCTTC.

The chain employs TRBV25-1 and TRBJ2-5, with D uncertain. This CDR3 comprises 12 residues. Between the trimmed V and J ends, which lost 8 bases and 4 bases, there was a span of 11 bases. Per germline, CDR1 MGHDK and CDR2 SYGVNS. CDR3: CASGFRPETQYF. The CDR3 nucleotides are TGTGCCAGCGGGTTTAGACCAGAGACCCAGTACTTC.

This clone turned up a few times. This chain connects TRBV7-9 to TRBJ1-2; D is uncertain. CDR1 and CDR2 (germline): SEHNR, FQNEAQ (reference sequence). Trimming took off 7 bases at V and 5 bases at J, with 8 bases between the two ends. There are 11 residues in the CDR3. The CDR3 spells CASIGTYGYTF. The DNA of the CDR3 is TGTGCCAGCATCGGTACATATGGCTACACCTTC.

The chain couples TRBV9 to TRBJ2-3, with D possibly being TRBD2 (6 bases). This CDR3 has 12 residues. Germline V gene sequence: CDR1 SGDLS, CDR2 YYNGEE. Between the trimmed V and J ends, which lost 5 bases and 6 bases, there was a span of 10 bases. The CDR3 DNA follows: TGTGCCAGCAGTCAGGCGGGGGATACGCAGTATTTT. This translates into CASSQAGDTQYF.

This clone appeared a few times. The chain recombines TRBV29-1 with TRBJ1-2; 11 bases are shared with TRBD1. With 6 bases clipped from V and 5 bases from J, the junction kept 5 bases outside the gene matches. CDR1 and CDR2 (germline): SQVTM, ANQGSEA. The CDR3 is 13 amino acids. The CDR3 region is CSVPGQGVYGYTF. The CDR3 nucleotides are TGCAGCGTGCCGGGACAGGGGGTTTATGGCTACACCTTC.

The chain recombines TRBV29-1 with TRBJ2-3; TRBD2 aligns across 11 bases. The germline V gene has CDR1 SQVTM and CDR2 ANQGSEA. V lost 3 bases to trimming and J lost 2 bases; unmatched junction nucleotides: 7. The CDR3 is 16 residues long. The CDR3 is CSVDPLSGRATDTQYF. The CDR3 DNA reads TGCAGCGTTGATCCCCTTAGCGGGAGGGCCACAGATACGCAGTATTTT.

The chain carries TRBV27 and TRBJ2-3; TRBD2 matches 13 bases. The germline V gene encodes CDR1 MNHEY and CDR2 SMNVEV (reference sequence). With V trimmed by 6 bases and J by 6 bases, 3 bases remained unmatched. The CDR3 is 14 residues long. Written as DNA, the CDR3 is TGTGCCAGCAGGGGACTAGCGGGATGGGATACGCAGTATTTT. Its protein is CASRGLAGWDTQYF.

The chain links TRBV7-9 to TRBJ1-2, with D possibly TRBD1 on 6 matching bases. V was shortened by 4 bases and J by 8 bases, with 23 bases between the two germline ends. Germline lookup yields CDR1 SEHNR and CDR2 FQNEAQ (reference sequence). The CDR3 runs 16 residues. The CDR3 loop is CASSSDWGTPDPGYTF. The CDR3 region has the DNA TGTGCCAGCAGCTCGGATTGGGGGACACCTGACCCGGGCTACACCTTC.

This chain links TRBV5-1 with TRBJ2-7, with 11 bases lining up with TRBD2. The length of the CDR3 is 15 residues. The ends lost 2 bases at V and 3 bases at J; junction bases unmatched: 4. Germline CDR1 and CDR2: SGHRS and YFSETQ. The chain's CDR3 is CASSLDGTSGYEQYF. The DNA for the CDR3 is TGCGCCAGCAGCTTAGATGGGACTAGCGGCTACGAGCAGTACTTC.

By proportion, this clone is medium-sized. This CDR3 is CSVEDPRDRVAGIQYF. CDR3 DNA sequence: TGCAGCGTTGAAGATCCCCGGGACAGGGTAGCCGGGATTCAGTACTTC. The rearrangement links TRBV29-1 to TRBJ2-4; 9 positions match TRBD1. From germline, CDR1 is SQVTM and CDR2 ANQGSEA. This CDR3 spans 16 amino acids. V lost 0 bases to trimming and J lost 10 bases; unmatched junction nucleotides: 13.

This clone was picked up a small number of times. The CDR3 loop reads CASSLPTNTEAFF. The CDR3 DNA follows: TGTGCCAGCAGCTTACCCACCAACACTGAAGCTTTCTTT. The chain couples TRBV13 to TRBJ1-1; D gene ambiguous. The germline gives CDR1 PRHDT, CDR2 FYEKMQ (reference sequence). CDR3 length: 13 residues. V was shortened by 2 bases and J by 2 bases, with 6 bases between the two germline ends.

CDR3: CSASGTEAFF. In DNA form, the CDR3 reads TGCAGCGCCAGCGGGACTGAAGCTTTCTTT. The chain combines TRBV29-1 with TRBJ1-1; D not resolved. Trimming took 7 bases from V and 5 from J, leaving 8 bases between them. CDR1 is SQVTM and CDR2 is ANQGSEA in the germline V gene. This CDR3 spans 10 amino acids.

The chain combines TRBV15 with TRBJ2-7; TRBD2 agrees at 7 bases. CDR1 and CDR2 from the germline V gene are LNHNV and YYDKDF (reference sequence). CDR3 length: 15 amino acids. After removal of 5 bases from V and 1 base from J, the junction contained 8 bases not matched to a gene. The CDR3 spells CATSRGRASSYEQYF. The CDR3, as DNA: TGTGCCACCAGCCGGGGGAGGGCCTCGTCCTACGAGCAGTACTTC.

This clone occurred a few times. The gene calls are TRBV28 and TRBJ2-7; D may correspond to TRBD1 or TRBD2 (7 bases each). The germline V gene has CDR1 MDHEN and CDR2 SYDVKM. This CDR3 is 12 amino acids long. Trimming shortened V by 5 bases and J by 6 bases, and 11 bases separated the two germline ends. CDR3 loop: CASSPGGVEQYF. The CDR3 nucleotides read TGTGCCAGCAGTCCAGGGGGGGTCGAGCAGTACTTC. Based on the CDR3 plus reference TRBV28 and TRBJ2-7, the full variable domain is DVKVTQSSRYLVKRTGEKVFLECVQDMDHENMFWYRQDPGLGLRLIYFSYDVKMKEKGDIPEGYSVSREKKERFSLILESASTNQTSMYLCASSPGGVEQYFGPGTRLTVT.

V gene TRBV29-1 combines with J gene TRBJ2-1; TRBD2 agrees at 11 bases. The CDR3 sequence is 16 residues long. Germline V lookup: CDR1 SQVTM, CDR2 ANQGSEA. V was pared by 5 bases and J by 0 bases, with 6 bases of the junction left unmatched. Written as DNA, the CDR3 is TGCAGCGTTAAGGGACTAGCGGTACGCTCCTACAATGAGCAGTTCTTC. The encoded protein is CSVKGLAVRSYNEQFF.

This clone was observed a few times. J is TRBJ2-7 and V is TRBV19; 9 bases line up with TRBD2. This CDR3 is 15 amino acids long. The V gene end was trimmed by 5 bases and the J gene end by 3 bases; junction bases not matched to a gene: 8. Looked up from germline, CDR1 is LNHDA and CDR2 is SQIVND (reference sequence). The CDR3: CASSVASGTGYEQYF. CDR3 in DNA: TGTGCCAGTAGTGTCGCTAGCGGGACCGGCTACGAGCAGTACTTC.

The chain links TRBV4-1 to TRBJ2-2, with D possibly TRBD2 on 5 matching bases. The CDR3 is 15 residues long. V lost 0 bases and J lost 5, with 10 bases in between. Germline V lookup: CDR1 MGHRA, CDR2 YSYEKL. The CDR3 DNA follows: TGCGCCAGCAGCCAAGAACCGGGGTATACCGGGGAGCTGTTTTTT. Protein: CASSQEPGYTGELFF.

This clone was seen a few times. The DNA for the CDR3 is TGTGCCAGCAGTTACGCTAGCGGCAATGAGCAGTTCTTC. Translation: CASSYASGNEQFF. This chain uses TRBV6-6 with TRBJ2-1; 7 nucleotides agree with TRBD2. Germline values: CDR1 MNHNY, CDR2 SVGAGI (reference sequence). The V and J ends lost 2 bases and 6 bases, in that order; junction bases with no gene match: 1. The CDR3 is 13 amino acids.

The rearrangement joins TRBV29-1 to TRBJ1-2, with D maybe TRBD1 (6 bases). CDR1 SQVTM and CDR2 ANQGSEA come from the germline V gene. With 2 bases removed from V and 0 bases from J, the gap between germline ends came to 10 bases. The CDR3 covers 14 residues. CDR3 nucleotide sequence: TGCAGCGTTGAACCCGGGACAACTAACTATGGCTACACCTTC. Translated: CSVEPGTTNYGYTF.

The chain couples TRBV7-9 to TRBJ2-7; weak D call: TRBD1 (5 bases). Germline CDR1 is SEHNR and CDR2 is FQNEAQ (reference sequence). This CDR3 spans 12 amino acids. Trimming left V 5 bases short and J 3 bases short, with 8 bases between. CDR3: CASSDRFYEQYF. CDR3 in DNA: TGTGCCAGCAGCGACAGATTCTACGAGCAGTACTTC.

This clone has a handful of counts. This rearrangement joins TRBV7-9 to TRBJ2-1, with D perhaps TRBD2 (5 bases). Germline values: CDR1 SEHNR, CDR2 FQNEAQ (reference sequence). V lost 0 bases, J lost 9 bases, and 18 bases lay in between. The CDR3 consists of 16 residues. This CDR3 is CASSLAAGREAPEQFF. CDR3 DNA sequence: TGTGCCAGCAGCTTAGCTGCGGGTCGAGAGGCGCCTGAGCAGTTCTTC. The full variable domain, in which reference TRBV7-9 and TRBJ2-1 provide the parts outside the CDR3, is DTGVSQNPRHKITKRGQNVTFRCDPISEHNRLYWYRQTLGQGPEFLTYFQNEAQLEKSRLLSDRFSAERPKGSFSTLEIQRTEQGDSAMYLCASSLAAGREAPEQFFGPGTRLTVL.

The J gene is TRBJ2-7, the V gene TRBV29-1, with a possible D match to TRBD2 (5 bases). Germline assignment: CDR1 SQVTM and CDR2 ANQGSEA. Trimming shortened V by 0 bases and J by 4 bases, and 16 bases separated the two germline ends. CDR3 length: 15 residues. CDR3: CSVEDHEGAAYEQYF. In nucleotides, the CDR3 is TGCAGCGTTGAAGATCACGAGGGAGCTGCATACGAGCAGTACTTC.

The chain couples TRBV4-1 to TRBJ2-7; unclear D gene. The CDR3 spans 13 residues. Germline assignment: CDR1 MGHRA and CDR2 YSYEKL. Trimming took off 1 base at V and 5 bases at J, with 9 bases between the two ends. Here the CDR3 DNA reads TGCGCCAGCAGCCAAGCCTCCGGCCACGAGCAGTACTTC. This encodes CASSQASGHEQYF.